The clone carrying this T cell receptor beta chain has only one observation. This record comes from a study of blood T cell repertoires in COVID-19. On the study more broadly: The United States, Italy and Spain were the sources of the acute and convalescent COVID-19 samples. T cells, B-cell-depleted T cells, or PBMCs supplied cDNA or gDNA.

CDR1 and CDR2 from the germline V gene are KGHSH and LQKENI. With 0 bases clipped from V and 6 bases from J, the junction kept 6 bases outside the gene matches. The CDR3 is 17 amino acids. Original processing notes: Reference gene primers were amplified, and this amplification served to estimate nucleated cell counts. Data came from immunoSEQ multiplex PCR; TCRdb stores just in-frame clones and leaves some out. Clonal size and the V and J genes are those of that table, whereas D and trimming came from the DNA. The sample consists of under 200,000 clones, more than 75% of them appearing once. Patients from Seattle were sampled longitudinally, starting during active infection.

The chain uses TRBV18 and TRBJ2-1, with 12 bases identical to TRBD2. Sequences were obtained from peripheral blood. The sequence came from a woman between 65 and 79 years old with COVID-19, enrolled during active disease. For the CDR3, the DNA is TGTGCCAGCTCACCACCCAACCTAGCGGGGGGGCGCAATGAGCAGTTCTTC. Its translation: CASSPPNLAGGRNEQFF.